The rows below give T cell receptor beta chains drawn from one sample of a study of human T cells and chemical hapten exposure. TCRdb ran MiXCR on the 5' RACE reads and lists one entry per CDR3 protein. The sample consists of over 95,000 distinct CDR3 sequences, approximately 19% of them appearing once. The receptors derive from a human donor in good health. Each CDR3 is given with its conserved first and last residue. Each record gives: J gene, D gene, V gene, clone size, CDR3 protein, CDR3 DNA. A D gene is named only where the DNA matches it firmly. Where a row states a size, it is once, few, many or the class of an expanded clone; other rows omit it.

TRBJ2-7 - TRBV28 - CASSFGGLSYEQYF TGTGCCAGCAGTTTTGGAGGGCTCTCCTACGAGCAGTACTTC
TRBJ2-5 - TRBV27 few CTSSCQTPGETQYF TGCACCAGCAGTTGTCAAACCCCGGGGGAGACCCAGTACTTC
TRBJ2-7 - TRBV19 few CASSIGASSYEQYF TGTGCCAGTAGTATAGGGGCCTCATCCTACGAGCAGTACTTC
TRBJ2-3 - TRBV20-1 few CSAREGWTASTDTQYF TGCAGTGCTAGAGAGGGGTGGACAGCTAGCACAGATACGCAGTATTTT
TRBJ1-1 TRBD1 TRBV19 many CASTTGGSIMNTEAFF TGTGCCAGTACGACAGGGGGCTCTATAATGAACACTGAAGCTTTCTTT
TRBJ2-2 TRBD1 TRBV27 - CASSLWDSYTGELFF TGTGCCAGCAGTTTATGGGACAGCTACACCGGGGAGCTGTTTTTT
TRBJ1-4 - TRBV5-1 - CASSLEAGVGEKLFF TGCGCCAGCAGCTTGGAAGCAGGGGTGGGAGAAAAACTGTTTTTT
TRBJ2-7 - TRBV5-4 - CASSLVAGSAYEQYF TGTGCCAGCAGCTTGGTCGCGGGATCAGCCTACGAGCAGTACTTC
TRBJ1-2 - TRBV20-1 many CSARDARKTSTNYGYTF TGCAGTGCTAGAGATGCGAGGAAGACCTCTACTAACTATGGCTACACCTTC
TRBJ2-7 TRBD1 TRBV7-2 few CASRSTGTAYEQYF TGTGCCAGCAGATCTACCGGGACAGCCTACGAGCAGTACTTC
TRBJ2-7 TRBD2 TRBV25-1 many CASSPLAGGGEQYF TGTGCCAGCAGTCCATTAGCGGGAGGTGGCGAGCAGTACTTC
TRBJ2-5 TRBD2 TRBV11-2 few CASSLFFGLAGGRKTQYF TGTGCCAGCAGCCTGTTTTTCGGACTAGCGGGAGGGCGGAAGACCCAGTACTTC
TRBJ1-1 - TRBV30 - CAWSIISAGTEAFF TGTGCCTGGAGTATTATATCGGCTGGGACTGAAGCTTTCTTT
TRBJ1-1 - TRBV5-1 few CASSLGGITEAFF TGCGCCAGCAGCTTGGGCGGAATCACTGAAGCTTTCTTT
TRBJ2-5 TRBD2 TRBV19 - CASSGRLAGGQETQYF TGTGCCAGTAGTGGACGACTAGCGGGAGGACAAGAGACCCAGTACTTC
TRBJ2-3 - TRBV6-4 - CASSDEGGNTRDTQYF TGTGCCAGCAGTGACGAGGGCGGGAATACCCGAGATACGCAGTATTTT
TRBJ2-7 TRBD1 TRBV7-9 few CASSTDRTGKGVEQYF TGTGCCAGCAGCACGGACCGGACAGGGAAGGGGGTCGAGCAGTACTTC
TRBJ1-2 - TRBV24-1 few CATARENYGYTF TGTGCCACCGCCAGAGAGAACTATGGCTACACCTTC